These 20 T cell receptor beta chains originate from one sample sequenced in a study of blood T cell repertoires in COVID-19. The repertoire was sequenced with immunoSEQ multiplex PCR; TCRdb's copy has only in-frame clones and lacks some. This sample has under 250,000 clones, with roughly 80% found just once. Sequences were obtained from peripheral blood. The receptors derive from a woman aged 70-85 years with active or convalescent COVID-19.

The CDR3, as DNA: TGTGCCAGCAGCGCCAAGAGCTCTGGAAACACCATATATTTT. It codes for CASSAKSSGNTIYF. The rearrangement uses TRBV16 and TRBJ1-3; D is unresolved. In germline, CDR1 is KGHSY, CDR2 FQNENV. Trimming removed 5 bases from V and 0 bases from J, with 8 bases in between. This CDR3 spans 14 amino acids.

This rearrangement joins TRBV23-1 to TRBJ2-1; 7 bases fit TRBD2. TRBV23-1 is placed among ORFs of uncertain function. The length of the CDR3 is 16 residues. Trimming removed 1 base from V and 6 bases from J; junction bases left unmatched: 9. CDR3 loop: CASSQYSSWGGNEQFF. The CDR3 bases are TGCGCCAGCAGTCAATACTCCTCCTGGGGGGGCAATGAGCAGTTCTTC.

This chain links TRBV6-2 or TRBV6-3 with TRBJ2-5; 13 nucleotides match TRBD2. Germline V gene sequence: CDR1 MNHEY, CDR2 SVGEGT. The V gene end was trimmed by 3 bases and the J gene end by 2 bases; junction bases not matched to a gene: 6. CDR3 size: 17 residues. The CDR3 region is CASSYPRTSGGQETQYF. The DNA of the CDR3 is TGTGCCAGCAGTTATCCCAGGACTAGCGGGGGACAAGAGACCCAGTACTTC.

This sequence joins TRBV7-8 and TRBJ2-7, with 9 positions matching TRBD1. Trimming took 4 bases from V and 4 from J; bases not matched to a gene: 11. CDR1 and CDR2 (germline): SGHVS, FQNEAQ. The CDR3 runs to 16 residues. CDR3 nucleotides: TGTGCCAGCAGCTCATCTGGACAGGGGAGTTTGTACGAGCAGTACTTC. The encoded protein is CASSSSGQGSLYEQYF.

This chain uses TRBV29-1 with TRBJ1-5; 9 bases match TRBD1. J was trimmed by 1 base and V by 6 bases; bases with no gene match: 7. Germline loops: CDR1 SQVTM, CDR2 ANQGSEA. The CDR3 sequence is 15 residues long. The CDR3, as DNA: TGCAGCGTGATGGAGACAGGGGGGAGCAATCAGCCCCAGCATTTT. Encoded protein: CSVMETGGSNQPQHF.

This chain connects TRBV11-2 to TRBJ2-3; D may be TRBD1 (6 bases). The CDR3 loop spans 14 amino acids. Trimming cost V 3 bases and J 6 bases, with 13 bases left between them. The germline V gene encodes CDR1 SGHAT and CDR2 FQNNGV. The CDR3 DNA follows: TGTGCCAGCAGCTTGGGGGCCGGTTGGGATACGCAGTATTTT. Its protein is CASSLGAGWDTQYF.

The chain has TRBV9 and TRBJ2-1; 11 bases are shared with TRBD2. Trimming removed 0 bases from V and 4 bases from J; junction bases left unmatched: 6. From germline, CDR1 is SGDLS and CDR2 YYNGEE. The CDR3 has 17 residues. CDR3 in amino acids: CASSVVGTSGAYNEQFF. CDR3 nucleotides: TGTGCCAGCAGCGTAGTCGGGACTAGCGGAGCTTACAATGAGCAGTTCTTC.

This clone was picked up one time. V is TRBV28 and J is TRBJ1-1, with D perhaps matching TRBD1 (5 bases). Germline loops: CDR1 MDHEN, CDR2 SYDVKM. The CDR3 has 15 residues. V gave up 6 bases and J gave up 0 bases, with 14 bases separating them. As DNA, the CDR3 is TGTGCCAGCAGGGAGTACAGGTTCTTGAACACTGAAGCTTTCTTT. Protein: CASREYRFLNTEAFF.

The V call is TRBV5-1, the J call TRBJ2-5; TRBD2 matches 10 bases. CDR1 is SGHRS, CDR2 YFSETQ, per germline. J was trimmed by 4 bases and V by 2 bases; bases with no gene match: 8. The length of the CDR3 is 16 residues. CDR3 residues: CASSLRGRTSGETQYF. CDR3 coding DNA: TGCGCCAGCAGCTTAAGAGGGCGGACTAGCGGAGAGACCCAGTACTTC.

The gene calls are TRBV19 and TRBJ2-7, with D possibly TRBD1 on 5 matching bases. Germline CDR1 reads LNHDA; CDR2 reads SQIVND (reference sequence). The CDR3 spans 11 residues. Deletions cut 11 bases from V and 4 bases from J, with 12 bases between. As DNA, the CDR3 is TGTGCCCCCCAGGGTCGGTACGAGCAGTACTTC. As protein: CAPQGRYEQYF.

The V call is TRBV19, the J call TRBJ1-2; maybe TRBD1 (5 bases). The CDR3 consists of 16 residues. Trimming stripped 0 bases from V and 3 bases from J, with 14 bases between. Germline V gives CDR1 LNHDA, CDR2 SQIVND (reference sequence). CDR3 sequence reads: CASSIDRRGRDYGYTF. As DNA, the CDR3 is TGTGCCAGTAGTATAGATCGGCGGGGCAGGGACTATGGCTACACCTTC.

The V call is TRBV7-9, the J call TRBJ2-7; TRBD2 matches at 10 bases. With V trimmed by 0 bases and J by 5 bases, 7 bases remained unmatched. Germline assignment: CDR1 SEHNR and CDR2 FQNEAQ (reference sequence). The CDR3 has 16 amino acids. The CDR3, as DNA: TGTGCCAGCAGCTTAGCGTTCCTAGCGGGAGAACACGAGCAGTACTTC. Its translation is CASSLAFLAGEHEQYF.

In DNA, the CDR3 is TGCGCCAGCAGCCAGGCCTCCCGGGACAGGCGAGATACGCAGTATTTT. Translating gives CASSQASRDRRDTQYF. The rearrangement uses TRBV4-1 and TRBJ2-3, with TRBD1 identical over 8 bases. CDR1 and CDR2 (germline): MGHRA, YSYEKL. The V segment lost 3 bases and the J segment 5 bases; nucleotides outside the gene matches: 10. CDR3 size: 16 residues.

On this clone: The junction departs from the called germline gene at one end, perhaps through a read error. The rearrangement links TRBV27 to TRBJ1-2, with 9 bases identical to TRBD1. The CDR3 spans 20 residues. Looked up from germline, CDR1 is MNHEY and CDR2 is SMNVEV (reference sequence). CDR3 sequence (DNA): TGTGCCAGCCGTTTGAGGCTAAGACACAGGGGGCTAAGGGTTTCGGAGGGCTACACCTTC. Amino acid sequence: CASRLRLRHRGLRVSEGYTF.

This rearrangement joins TRBV12-3 or TRBV12-4 to TRBJ1-5, with D uncertain. V gave up 7 bases and J gave up 3 bases, with 10 bases separating them. The CDR3 consists of 13 residues. CDR3 sequence reads: CASNSGHNQPQHF. The CDR3 DNA reads as TGTGCCAGCAATTCTGGGCACAATCAGCCCCAGCATTTT.

This clone was detected once. The rearrangement links TRBV7-2 to TRBJ2-1; 10 nucleotides align to TRBD1. The CDR3 totals 16 residues. The V segment lost 2 bases and the J segment 3 bases; nucleotides outside the gene matches: 4. Germline V gives CDR1 SGHTA, CDR2 FQGNSA. The CDR3 DNA is TGTGCCAGCAGCTTAAGGGGACAGGGGAACTACAATGAGCAGTTCTTC. Residues: CASSLRGQGNYNEQFF.

The rearrangement joins TRBV28 to TRBJ1-1; tentative D call: TRBD1 (5 bases). V lost 5 bases to trimming and J lost 6 bases, with 22 bases between them. Germline values: CDR1 MDHEN, CDR2 SYDVKM. The CDR3 length is 16 residues. The CDR3 here is CASSTRQRTRFPEAFF. The CDR3 DNA reads TGTGCCAGCAGTACCAGACAGAGGACCCGGTTTCCTGAAGCTTTCTTT.

The chain has TRBV6-5 and TRBJ1-2; TRBD1 is a possible D gene (6 bases). The CDR3 is 13 residues long. Trimming took 6 bases from V and 3 from J, leaving 11 bases between them. Per germline, CDR1 MNHEY and CDR2 SVGAGI. DNA of the CDR3: TGTGCCAGCAGCACTACAGGGCACTATGGCTACACCTTC. The encoded protein is CASSTTGHYGYTF.

This chain joins TRBV2 and TRBJ2-7, with TRBD1 identical over 9 bases. The CDR3 contains 16 residues. CDR1 is SNHLY and CDR2 is FYNNEI in the germline V gene. J was trimmed by 3 bases and V by 4 bases; bases with no gene match: 10. CDR3 nucleotide sequence: TGTGCCAGCAGTGGGGGCCGGGGACAGGGAAGCTACGAGCAGTACTTC. This translates into CASSGGRGQGSYEQYF.

This rearrangement joins TRBV27 to TRBJ2-4; 7 bases are shared with TRBD1. Germline V lookup: CDR1 MNHEY, CDR2 SMNVEV (reference sequence). The CDR3 totals 14 residues. The V gene end was trimmed by 5 bases and the J gene end by 1 base; junction bases not matched to a gene: 2. The DNA for the CDR3 is TGTGCCAGCAGTCAACAGGGGGCCAAAAACATTCAGTACTTC. Its translation: CASSQQGAKNIQYF.